The sequence of this TCR beta chain was determined in a study of follicular helper T cells after annual influenza vaccination. CDR3 length: 18 residues. Looked up from germline, CDR1 is LNHNV and CDR2 is YYDKDF (reference sequence). V gave up 1 base and J gave up 1 base, with 18 bases separating them. TCRdb keeps only in-frame clones here, not all; method: immunoSEQ multiplex PCR. The sample has 11,000 to 15,000 clones, just under 80% seen once; the top ten hold roughly 0.44%. Overall study findings and caveats: Each annual vaccination recalled recurring oligoclonal ICOS+CD38+ cTfh clonotypes. Day 7 ICOS+CD38+ clones later appeared mostly in ICOS-CD38- cTfh. ICOS+CD38+ cTfh clonality change tracked circulating plasmablast frequency change.

As to this clone: Antigen specificity is unknown.

Stated time point: 2015-2016 season, pre-vaccination. The chain joins TRBV15 to TRBJ2-3; D call uncertain. The sample consisted of CXCR5- memory CD4+ T cells sorted from blood, taken on the day of influenza vaccination. This TCR derives from an adult who received the influenza vaccine. The CDR3 bases are TGTGCCACCAGCAGAGCCCCCCTTGCTAGTATGCGCACAGATACGCAGTATTTT. This codes for CATSRAPLASMRTDTQYF.